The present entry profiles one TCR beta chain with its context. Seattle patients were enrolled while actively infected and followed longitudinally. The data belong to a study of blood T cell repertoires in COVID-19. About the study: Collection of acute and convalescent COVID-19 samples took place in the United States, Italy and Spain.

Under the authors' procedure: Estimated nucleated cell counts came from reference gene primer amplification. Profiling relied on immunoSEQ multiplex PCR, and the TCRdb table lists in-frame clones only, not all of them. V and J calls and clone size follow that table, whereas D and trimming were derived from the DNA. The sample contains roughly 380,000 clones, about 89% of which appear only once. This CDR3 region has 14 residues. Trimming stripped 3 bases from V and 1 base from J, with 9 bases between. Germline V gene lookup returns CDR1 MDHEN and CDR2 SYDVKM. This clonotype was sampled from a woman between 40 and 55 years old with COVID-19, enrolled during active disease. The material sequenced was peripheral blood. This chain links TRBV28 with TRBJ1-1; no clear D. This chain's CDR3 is CASSFLPGNTEAFF. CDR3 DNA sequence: TGTGCCAGCAGTTTTCTCCCGGGGAACACTGAAGCTTTCTTT.